Presented here are 5 T cell receptor beta chains from one specimen sequenced in a study of cytomegalovirus exposure and HLA in healthy donors (dated by TCRdb to about 2017). Receptor amplification or capture employed the immunoSEQ multiplex PCR assay. The multiplex PCR relied on a mix of 60 forward primers for TCR Vbeta segments and 13 reverse primers for TCR Jbeta segments. In TCRdb, the immuneACCESS table is reduced to in-frame sequences with V and J assigned. These tables do not hold every clone; where another copy was compared, an unresolved V gene accounts for under half, and the others remain unexplained. For this sample the table gives 100,000 to 120,000 clones, of which over 80% were detected only once. The biggest ten clones account for under 6.5% of the sample. Material for sequencing was PBMCs. All receptors derive from a man in his late teens or twenties in good health and CMV-seronegative.

The chain employs TRBV25-1 and TRBJ2-4; D not resolved. Between the trimmed V and J ends, which lost 6 bases and 9 bases, there was a span of 12 bases. This CDR3 contains 12 residues. Per the germline V gene, CDR1 is MGHDK and CDR2 is SYGVNS. The CDR3 DNA reads as TGTGCCAGCAGCAGCGTTTTAGGCATTCAGTACTTC. Amino acid sequence: CASSSVLGIQYF.

The J gene is TRBJ2-4, the V gene TRBV28, with 14 bases matching TRBD2. Germline V lookup: CDR1 MDHEN, CDR2 SYDVKM. The CDR3 totals 17 residues. V lost 7 bases to trimming and J lost 5 bases; unmatched junction nucleotides: 10. As DNA, the CDR3 is TGTGCCAGCACGCCGGGACTAGCGGGAGTACCGCAAAACATTCAGTACTTC. Translating it yields CASTPGLAGVPQNIQYF.

V is TRBV2 and J is TRBJ1-2; D may be TRBD1 (6 bases). The CDR3 totals 14 residues. V dropped 5 bases and J dropped 8 bases, with 18 bases sitting between them. CDR1 and CDR2 (germline): SNHLY, FYNNEI. In DNA, the CDR3 is TGTGCCAGCAGTCTGACAGGCGGCTCAGGAGGCTACACCTTC. Its translation is CASSLTGGSGGYTF. Together with reference TRBV2 and TRBJ1-2, the CDR3 gives the full variable domain: EPEVTQTPSHQVTQMGQEVILRCVPISNHLYFYWYRQILGQKVEFLVSFYNNEISEKSEIFDDQFSVERPDGSNFTLKIRSTKLEDSAMYFCASSLTGGSGGYTFGSGTRLTVV.

The chain uses TRBV27 and TRBJ2-2; 15 nucleotides agree with TRBD2. The CDR3 covers 19 residues. J was trimmed by 5 bases and V by 8 bases; bases with no gene match: 15. The germline V gene has CDR1 MNHEY and CDR2 SMNVEV (reference sequence). In DNA, the CDR3 is TGTGCCAGCGGCGACCCGGGACTAGCGGGAGGCCAAATAACCGGGGAGCTGTTTTTT. This gives the protein CASGDPGLAGGQITGELFF.

This chain connects TRBV27 to TRBJ2-3, with TRBD1 matching over 9 bases. CDR3 length: 13 residues. Germline trimming cut 6 bases from V and 8 bases from J; bases unmatched to any gene: 6. The germline CDR1 and CDR2 sequences are MNHEY and SMNVEV (reference sequence). CDR3 residues: CASRGTGMGTQYF. The CDR3 nucleotides are TGTGCCAGCAGAGGGACAGGGATGGGTACGCAGTATTTT.